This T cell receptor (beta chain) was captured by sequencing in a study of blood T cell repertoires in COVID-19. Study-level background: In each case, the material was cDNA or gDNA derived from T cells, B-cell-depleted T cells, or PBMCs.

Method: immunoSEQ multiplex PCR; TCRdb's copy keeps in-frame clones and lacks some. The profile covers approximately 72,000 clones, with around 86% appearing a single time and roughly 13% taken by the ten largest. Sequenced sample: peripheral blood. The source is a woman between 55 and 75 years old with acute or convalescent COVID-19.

The chain's CDR3 is CASSPLLAGSSYEQYF. Here the CDR3 DNA reads TGTGCCAGCAGCCCGTTACTAGCGGGGAGCTCCTACGAGCAGTACTTC. The chain recombines TRBV3-1 (or the pseudogene TRBV3-2) with TRBJ2-7, with 10 bases lining up with TRBD2. This CDR3 region has 16 residues. Unmatched junction bases numbered 6, after V lost 4 bases and J lost 0 bases. The V gene's germline CDR1 is LGHDT and CDR2 YNNKEL (reference sequence).